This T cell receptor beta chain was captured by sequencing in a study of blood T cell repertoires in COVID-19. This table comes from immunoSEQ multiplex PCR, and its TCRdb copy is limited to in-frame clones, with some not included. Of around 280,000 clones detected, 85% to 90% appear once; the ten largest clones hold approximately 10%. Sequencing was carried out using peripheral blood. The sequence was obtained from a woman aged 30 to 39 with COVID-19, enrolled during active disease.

In DNA form, the CDR3 reads TGTGCCAGCAGTTTGGGGGGAAGTCAGCCCCAGCATTTT. Translated: CASSLGGSQPQHF. The chain uses TRBV28 and TRBJ1-5, with D possibly being TRBD1 (5 bases). Looked up from germline, CDR1 is MDHEN and CDR2 is SYDVKM. This CDR3 is 13 amino acids long. V lost 3 bases, J lost 6 bases, and 9 bases lay in between.